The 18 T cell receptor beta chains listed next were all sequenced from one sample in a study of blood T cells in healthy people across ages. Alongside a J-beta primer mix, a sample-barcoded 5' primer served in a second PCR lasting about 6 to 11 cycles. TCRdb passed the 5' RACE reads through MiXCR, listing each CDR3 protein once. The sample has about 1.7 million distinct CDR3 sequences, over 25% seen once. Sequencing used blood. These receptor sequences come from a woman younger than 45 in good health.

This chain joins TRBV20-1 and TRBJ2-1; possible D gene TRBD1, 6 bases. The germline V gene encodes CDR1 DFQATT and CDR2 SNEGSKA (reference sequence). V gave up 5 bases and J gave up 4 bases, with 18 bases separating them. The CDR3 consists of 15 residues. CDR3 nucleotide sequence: TGCAGTGCTGTAAGGGGGAGCAGAGAATACAATGAGCAGTTCTTC. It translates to CSAVRGSREYNEQFF.

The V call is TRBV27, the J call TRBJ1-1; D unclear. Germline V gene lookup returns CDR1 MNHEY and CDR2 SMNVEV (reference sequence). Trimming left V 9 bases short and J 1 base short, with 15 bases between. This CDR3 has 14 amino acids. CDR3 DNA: TGTGCCAGTCGAATCGGTGGGAAGAACACTGAAGCTTTCTTT. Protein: CASRIGGKNTEAFF.

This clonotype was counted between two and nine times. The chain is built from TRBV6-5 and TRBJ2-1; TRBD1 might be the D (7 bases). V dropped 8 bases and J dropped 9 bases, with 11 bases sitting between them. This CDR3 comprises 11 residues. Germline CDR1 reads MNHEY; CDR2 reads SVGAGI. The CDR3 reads CASQGGAEQFF. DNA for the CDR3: TGTGCCAGCCAGGGGGGTGCTGAGCAGTTCTTC.

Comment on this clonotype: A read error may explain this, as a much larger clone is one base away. The CDR3 reads CASSSDRGRRGDGYTF. CDR3 nucleotides: TGTGCCAGCAGTTCGGACAGGGGGCGGAGAGGTGATGGCTACACCTTC. The chain links TRBV6-5 to TRBJ1-2; 11 nucleotides match TRBD1. Per germline, CDR1 MNHEY and CDR2 SVGAGI. The CDR3 is 16 residues long. J gave up 6 bases and V 4 bases, and 10 bases lay outside the gene matches.

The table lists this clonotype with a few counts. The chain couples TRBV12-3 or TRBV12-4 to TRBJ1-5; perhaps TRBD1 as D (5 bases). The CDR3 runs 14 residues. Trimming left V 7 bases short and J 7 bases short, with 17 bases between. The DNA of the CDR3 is TGTGCCAGCACTTTGGGGCAGGGCGGCCAGCCCCAGCATTTT. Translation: CASTLGQGGQPQHF.

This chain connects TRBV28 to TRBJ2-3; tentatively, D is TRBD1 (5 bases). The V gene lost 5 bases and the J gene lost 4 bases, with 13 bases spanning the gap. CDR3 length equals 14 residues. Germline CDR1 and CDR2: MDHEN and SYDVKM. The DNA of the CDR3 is TGTGCCAGCAGTCGGGCAGGGATCGCAGATACGCAGTATTTT. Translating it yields CASSRAGIADTQYF.

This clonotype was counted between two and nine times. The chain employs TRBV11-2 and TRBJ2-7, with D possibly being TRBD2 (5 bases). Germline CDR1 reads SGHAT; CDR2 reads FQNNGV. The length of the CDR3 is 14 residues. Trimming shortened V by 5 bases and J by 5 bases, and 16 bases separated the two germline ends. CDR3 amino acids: CASSPGLFRDEQYF. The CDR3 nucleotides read TGTGCCAGCAGCCCCGGACTGTTCCGGGACGAGCAGTACTTC.

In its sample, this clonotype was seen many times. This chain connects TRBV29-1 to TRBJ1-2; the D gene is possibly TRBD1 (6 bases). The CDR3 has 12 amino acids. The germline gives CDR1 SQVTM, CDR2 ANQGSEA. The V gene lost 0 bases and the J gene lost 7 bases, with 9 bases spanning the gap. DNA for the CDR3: TGCAGCGTTGAAGAACAGGGACGTGGCTACACCTTC. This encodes CSVEEQGRGYTF.

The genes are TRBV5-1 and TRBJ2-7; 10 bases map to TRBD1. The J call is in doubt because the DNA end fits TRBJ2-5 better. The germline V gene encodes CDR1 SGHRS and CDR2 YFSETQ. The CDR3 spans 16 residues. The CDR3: CASSPKETGGAETQYF. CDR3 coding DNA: TGCGCCAGCAGCCCAAAGGAGACAGGGGGCGCAGAGACCCAGTACTTC.

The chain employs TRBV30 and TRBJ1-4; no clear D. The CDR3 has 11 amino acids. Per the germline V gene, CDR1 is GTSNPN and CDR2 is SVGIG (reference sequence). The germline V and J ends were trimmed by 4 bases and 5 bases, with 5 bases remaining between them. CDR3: CAWTENEKLFF. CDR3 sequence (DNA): TGTGCCTGGACGGAAAATGAAAAACTGTTTTTT.

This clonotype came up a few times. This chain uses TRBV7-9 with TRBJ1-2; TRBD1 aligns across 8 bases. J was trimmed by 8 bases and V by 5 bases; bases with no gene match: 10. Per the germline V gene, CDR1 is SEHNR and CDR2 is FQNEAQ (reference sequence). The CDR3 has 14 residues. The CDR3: CASSGGYRGGGYTF. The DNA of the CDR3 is TGTGCCAGCAGCGGAGGATACAGGGGGGGCGGCTACACCTTC.

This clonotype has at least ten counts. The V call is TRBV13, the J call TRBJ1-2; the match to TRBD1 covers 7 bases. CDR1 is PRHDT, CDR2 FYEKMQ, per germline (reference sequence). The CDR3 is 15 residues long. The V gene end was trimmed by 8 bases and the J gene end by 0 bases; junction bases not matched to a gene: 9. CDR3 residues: CASVRGTISNYGYTF. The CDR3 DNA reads TGTGCCAGCGTCAGGGGGACGATTTCTAACTATGGCTACACCTTC.

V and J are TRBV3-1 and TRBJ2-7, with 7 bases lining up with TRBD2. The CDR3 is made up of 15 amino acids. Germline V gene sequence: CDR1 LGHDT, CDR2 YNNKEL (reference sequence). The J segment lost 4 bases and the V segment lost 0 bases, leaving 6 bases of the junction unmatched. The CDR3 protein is CASSQEGAGAYEQYF. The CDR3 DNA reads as TGTGCCAGCAGCCAAGAAGGCGCGGGAGCGTACGAGCAGTACTTC.

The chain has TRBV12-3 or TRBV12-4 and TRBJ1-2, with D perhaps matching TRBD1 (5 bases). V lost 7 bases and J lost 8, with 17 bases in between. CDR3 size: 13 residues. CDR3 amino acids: CASTLRDPGGYTF. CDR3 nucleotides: TGTGCCAGCACCCTTAGGGACCCGGGAGGCTACACCTTC.

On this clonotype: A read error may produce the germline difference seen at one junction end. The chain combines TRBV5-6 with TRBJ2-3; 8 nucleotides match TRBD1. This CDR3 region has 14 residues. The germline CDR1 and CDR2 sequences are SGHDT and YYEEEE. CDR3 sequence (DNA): TGTGCCAGCATCTTGGCAGGGGGCGACGATACGCAGTATTTT. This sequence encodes CASILAGGDDTQYF. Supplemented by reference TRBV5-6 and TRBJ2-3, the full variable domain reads DAGVTQSPTHLIKTRGQQVTLRCSPKSGHDTVSWYQQALGQGPQFIFQYYEEEERQRGNFPDRFSGHQFPNYSSELNVNALLLGDSALYLCASILAGGDDTQYFGPGTRLTVL.

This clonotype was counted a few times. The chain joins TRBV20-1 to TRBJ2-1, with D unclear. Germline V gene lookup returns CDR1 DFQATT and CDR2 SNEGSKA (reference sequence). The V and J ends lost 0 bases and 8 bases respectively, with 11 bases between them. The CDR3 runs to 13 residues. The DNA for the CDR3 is TGCAGTGCTAGAGATCTCGGCGAGTATGAGCAGTTCTTC. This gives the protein CSARDLGEYEQFF.

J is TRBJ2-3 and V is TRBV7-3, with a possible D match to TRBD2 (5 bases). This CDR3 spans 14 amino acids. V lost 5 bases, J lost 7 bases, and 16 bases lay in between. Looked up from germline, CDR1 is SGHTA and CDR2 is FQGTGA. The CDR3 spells CASSPAGLPNTQYF. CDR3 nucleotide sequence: TGTGCCAGCAGCCCCGCGGGCCTTCCCAATACGCAGTATTTT.

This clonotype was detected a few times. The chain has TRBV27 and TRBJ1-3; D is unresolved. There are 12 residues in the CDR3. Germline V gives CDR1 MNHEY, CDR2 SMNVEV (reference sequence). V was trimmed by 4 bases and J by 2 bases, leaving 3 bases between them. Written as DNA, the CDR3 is TGTGCCAGCAGTTCCCCTGGAAACACCATATATTTT. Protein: CASSSPGNTIYF.